The sequence of this TCR beta chain was determined in a study of identical twins. The CDR3 extends over 12 amino acids. Germline CDR1 is DFQATT and CDR2 is SNEGSKA (reference sequence). V was trimmed by 3 bases and J by 6 bases, leaving 9 bases between them. Notes on the study in general: It was possible that invariant MAIT and iNKT cells partly confounded the zero-insertion analyses.

Via MiXCR, TCRdb re-called the 5' RACE reads, giving one row per CDR3 protein. The data show some 500,000 distinct CDR3 sequences, around 20% seen once. This clonotype was observed a handful of times. Antigen: not known. The sample also formed part of further work on T cells expressing NK-cell markers. That investigation notes: In the group of eight sequenced donors, seven were HCMV-seropositive and one was seronegative. Dominant NKG2C+ clonotype frequencies of roughly 1.0-7.5% of CD8+ T cells were measured in a handful of donors. The same clonotypes also predominated in the CD3+CD56-NKG2C+ fraction of a handful of donors.

The rearrangement joins TRBV20-1 to TRBJ1-5, with D maybe TRBD1 (6 bases). The sequence was collected from a woman between 18 and 29 years old in good health. The sequencing sample was made of CD4+ T cells sorted from blood. The CDR3 DNA is TGCAGTGCTAGCTACAGGGTTCAGCCCCAGCATTTT. Its translation: CSASYRVQPQHF.